The sequence of this T cell receptor beta chain was determined in a study of blood T cells in healthy people across ages. Study conclusions and caveats: Naive and antigen-experienced cells were not separated, limiting conclusive comparison.

Note on this clonotype: The antigen is undetermined.

PBMCs, at least 7 million per sample, were isolated. Trimming cost V 10 bases and J 9 bases; bases outside gene matches: 5. The CDR3 runs to 12 residues. CDR1 and CDR2 from the germline V gene are MNHNY and SVGAGI (reference sequence). Combining a sample-barcoded 5' primer with a J-beta primer mix, a second PCR ran for roughly 7 to 12 cycles. Via MiXCR, TCRdb re-called the 5' RACE reads, giving one row per CDR3 protein. The table includes 750,000 to 950,000 distinct CDR3 sequences, 25% to 30% detected once. These records were also assigned to another study, of T cells of mothers and their children. Per that study: It was through the M1S primer of the second PCR that sample barcodes and 2-4 random nucleotides were added. For each mother, over 8.5 million TCR beta CDR3 reads were obtained, and for each child, approximately 3 million.

Sequencing was done on a sample of blood. The chain uses TRBV6-6 and TRBJ2-1; 11 bases map to TRBD2. This TCR derives from a woman aged 40 to 50 in good health. Here the CDR3 reads CATKTSGVEQFF. The CDR3 nucleotides are TGTGCCACCAAGACTAGCGGGGTTGAGCAGTTCTTC.